This T cell receptor beta chain was found in a study of beta chain features in type 1 diabetes. Study-wide findings and caveats: The study found that naive, central memory and Treg TCRB repertoires appeared more similar in patients than in healthy donors. All four CD4+ subsets from Type 1 diabetes patients carried moderately but significantly shorter TCRB CDR3s.

The germline V gene has CDR1 SGDLS and CDR2 YYNGEE. After removal of 1 base from V and 6 bases from J, the junction contained 9 bases not matched to a gene. The CDR3 spans 16 residues. Concerning this clone: No antigen is known for it.

Sequencing targeted expressed TCRB transcripts, as all isolated RNA had been reverse transcribed. Sequencing used immunoSEQ multiplex PCR; TCRdb keeps in-frame clones, though not all of them. The sample lists 300,000 to 350,000 clones, 13% occurring once. The receptor's source is a young woman with type 1 diabetes. The material sequenced was naive CD4+ T cells from blood. This chain links TRBV9 with TRBJ2-2, with 7 bases identical to TRBD2. CDR3 residues: CASSVSGGSGAGELFF. In DNA form, the CDR3 reads TGTGCCAGCAGCGTATCTGGCGGGAGTGGAGCCGGGGAGCTGTTTTTT.